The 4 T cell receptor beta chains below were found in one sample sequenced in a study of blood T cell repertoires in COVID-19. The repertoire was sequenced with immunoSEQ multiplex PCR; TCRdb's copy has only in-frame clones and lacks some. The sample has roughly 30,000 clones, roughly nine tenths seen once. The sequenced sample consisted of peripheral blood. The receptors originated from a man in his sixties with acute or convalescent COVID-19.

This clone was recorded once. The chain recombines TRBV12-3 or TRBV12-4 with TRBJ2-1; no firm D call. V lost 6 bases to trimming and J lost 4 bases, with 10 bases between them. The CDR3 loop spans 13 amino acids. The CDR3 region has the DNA TGTGCCAGCAGGTTTGCACTATACAATGAGCAGTTCTTC. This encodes CASRFALYNEQFF.

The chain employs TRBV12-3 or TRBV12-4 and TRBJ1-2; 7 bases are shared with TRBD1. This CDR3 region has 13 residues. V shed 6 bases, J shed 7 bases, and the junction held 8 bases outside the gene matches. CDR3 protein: CASRQGTVPGYTF. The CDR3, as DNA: TGTGCCAGCAGGCAAGGGACAGTCCCTGGCTACACCTTC.

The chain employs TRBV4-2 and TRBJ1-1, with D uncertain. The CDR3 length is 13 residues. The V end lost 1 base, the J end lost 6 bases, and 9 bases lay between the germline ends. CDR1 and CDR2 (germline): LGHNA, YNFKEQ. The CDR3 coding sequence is TGTGCCAGCAGCCAAGGCGAGGCGGCTGAAGCTTTCTTT. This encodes CASSQGEAAEAFF.

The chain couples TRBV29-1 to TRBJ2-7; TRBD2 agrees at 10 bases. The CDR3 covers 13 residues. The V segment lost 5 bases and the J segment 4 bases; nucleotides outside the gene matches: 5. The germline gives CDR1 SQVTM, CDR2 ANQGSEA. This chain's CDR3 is CSVLTSGFYEQYF. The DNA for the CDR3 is TGCAGCGTTCTGACTAGCGGGTTTTACGAGCAGTACTTC.